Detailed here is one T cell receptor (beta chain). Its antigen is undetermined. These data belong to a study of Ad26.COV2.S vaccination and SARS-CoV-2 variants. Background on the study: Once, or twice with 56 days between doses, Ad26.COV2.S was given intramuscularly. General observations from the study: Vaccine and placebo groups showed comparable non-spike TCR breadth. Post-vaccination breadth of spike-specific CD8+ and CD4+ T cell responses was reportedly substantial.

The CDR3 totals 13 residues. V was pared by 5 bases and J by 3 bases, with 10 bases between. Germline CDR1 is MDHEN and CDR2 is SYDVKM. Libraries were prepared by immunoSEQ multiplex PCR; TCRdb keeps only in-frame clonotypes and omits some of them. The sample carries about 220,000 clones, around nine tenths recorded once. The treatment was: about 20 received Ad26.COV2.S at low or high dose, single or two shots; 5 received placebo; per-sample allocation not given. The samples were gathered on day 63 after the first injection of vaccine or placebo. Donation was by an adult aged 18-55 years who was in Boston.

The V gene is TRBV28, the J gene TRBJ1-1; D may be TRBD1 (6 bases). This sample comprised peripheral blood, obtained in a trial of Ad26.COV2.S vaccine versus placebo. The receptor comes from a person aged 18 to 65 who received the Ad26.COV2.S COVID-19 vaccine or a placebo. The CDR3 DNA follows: TGTGCCAGCAGTAGGAGGGGGGACACTGAAGCTTTCTTT. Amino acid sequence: CASSRRGDTEAFF.